The sample holds a few counts of the clone carrying this T cell receptor (beta chain). Its antigen is not known. Findings of the study overall: Tumor memory CD4+ T cell TCR gene usage was found to cluster with blood and lymph node memory CD4+ cells and with lymph node naive CD4+ cells.

This CDR3 is built from 13 residues. In germline, CDR1 is SGHTA, CDR2 FQGNSA. Losses at the gene ends were 8 bases for V and 4 bases for J; bases not matched to a gene: 4. After constant-region reverse-primer amplification, full-length variable regions underwent semi-nested PCR with Nested Universal Primer A. TCRdb reprocessed the 5' RACE reads via MiXCR and lists one record per CDR3 protein. The table records just under 65,000 distinct CDR3 sequences, less than 25% of them present only once. The sample consisted of memory CD4+ T cells sorted from a lymph node. The subset: memory CD4+ T cells, CD4+CD45RO+CD25-. This receptor was taken from a female donor with breast cancer. The V gene is TRBV7-2, the J gene TRBJ2-1; 8 nucleotides line up with TRBD2. The DNA of the CDR3 is TGTGCCAGCGGACTAGCATTATACAATGAGCAGTTCTTC. Its protein is CASGLALYNEQFF. The full variable domain, rest sourced from reference TRBV7-2 and TRBJ2-1, is GAGVSQSPSNKVTEKGKDVELRCDPISGHTALYWYRQSLGQGLEFLIYFQGNSAPDKSGLPSDRFSAERTGGSVSTLTIQRTQQEDSAVYLCASGLALYNEQFFGPGTRLTVL.